Listed here is a single T cell receptor beta chain. Trimming removed 4 bases at V and 2 bases at J, with 12 bases between. Germline CDR1 reads SEHNR; CDR2 reads FQNEAQ (reference sequence). This CDR3 comprises 14 residues. TCRdb re-called the 5' RACE reads through MiXCR, storing one row per CDR3 protein. The sample lists hundreds of thousands of distinct CDR3 sequences; approximately 22% were seen once. This entry belongs to a study of CD8 T cells in ankylosing spondylitis. V and J are TRBV7-9 and TRBJ2-7; D ambiguous. The clonotype was recovered from a male donor with ankylosing spondylitis or in good health (not recorded which). Sequencing used blood, either unsorted or a sorted T cell fraction (not recorded which). CDR3 protein: CASSSLAGTYEQYF. For the CDR3, the DNA is TGTGCCAGCAGCTCGTTAGCTGGGACCTACGAGCAGTACTTC.